A single sample gave rise to the 24 T cell receptor beta chains below, sequenced in a study of T cells in localized non-small cell lung cancer. Some clones are missing from TCRdb's copy, which holds only in-frame ones; the method was immunoSEQ multiplex PCR. The sample holds about 18,000 clones, approximately 80% seen once. The material sequenced was peripheral blood, taken before any cancer treatment. These receptors came from an older female donor with stage I lung adenocarcinoma.

The chain couples TRBV7-3 to TRBJ1-1; D is unclear. Looked up from germline, CDR1 is SGHTA and CDR2 is FQGTGA. The CDR3 has 14 amino acids. Trimming left V 2 bases short and J 3 bases short, with 10 bases between. The chain's CDR3 is CASSLDRRYTEAFF. The DNA for the CDR3 is TGTGCCAGCAGCTTAGATAGGAGATACACTGAAGCTTTCTTT.

The V call is TRBV6-5, the J call TRBJ1-1; D is unresolved. Looked up from germline, CDR1 is MNHEY and CDR2 is SVGAGI. V lost 5 bases to trimming and J lost 5 bases, with 15 bases between them. CDR3 length equals 14 residues. CDR3: CASSPDPWGTEAFF. In DNA, the CDR3 is TGTGCCAGCAGTCCGGACCCTTGGGGAACTGAAGCTTTCTTT.

The chain uses TRBV15 and TRBJ2-1; D uncertain. Germline values: CDR1 LNHNV, CDR2 YYDKDF (reference sequence). This CDR3 has 13 residues. V lost 0 bases and J lost 8, with 8 bases in between. CDR3 in DNA: TGTGCCACCAGCAGAGATGCCGGCGATGAGCAGTTCTTC. Translated: CATSRDAGDEQFF.

This clone is hyperexpanded within its sample. The V and J genes are TRBV6-6 and TRBJ2-7; D gene ambiguous. CDR3 length equals 13 residues. The V end was cut by 6 bases, the J end by 0 bases, with 9 bases between. The germline CDR1 and CDR2 sequences are MNHNY and SVGAGI (reference sequence). The CDR3 region has the DNA TGTGCCAGCAGCCCCCTTAGCTCCTACGAGCAGTACTTC. Its translation: CASSPLSSYEQYF.

The chain combines TRBV6-6 with TRBJ1-5, with D possibly being TRBD1 (6 bases). The CDR3 sequence is 14 residues long. The V gene lost 7 bases and the J gene lost 9 bases, with 19 bases spanning the gap. Germline V CDR1 and CDR2: MNHNY, SVGAGI (reference sequence). The CDR3 is CASIEGGLSGPQHF. For the CDR3, the DNA is TGTGCCAGCATCGAGGGGGGGCTGAGTGGGCCCCAGCATTTT.

V gene TRBV19 combines with J gene TRBJ1-5, with unresolved D. V was cut by 3 bases and J by 5 bases, with 8 bases left in between. The CDR3 has 13 amino acids. Germline V lookup: CDR1 LNHDA, CDR2 SQIVND (reference sequence). Written as DNA, the CDR3 is TGTGCCAGTAGTATTTCGGGGTATCAGCCCCAGCATTTT. Its translation: CASSISGYQPQHF.

The rearrangement joins TRBV10-1 to TRBJ1-1; 8 bases map to TRBD1. Germline lookup yields CDR1 WNHNN and CDR2 SYGVQD (reference sequence). V shed 11 bases and J 4 bases; nucleotides not matched to a gene: 6. The CDR3 contains 12 residues. For the CDR3, the DNA is TGCGCCCGAAACAGGGGGGTCACTGAAGCTTTCTTT. It encodes CARNRGVTEAFF.

This clone was recorded once. The chain combines TRBV7-3 with TRBJ2-2, with D uncertain. This CDR3 is built from 15 residues. CDR1 SGHTA and CDR2 FQGTGA come from the germline V gene. Trimming shortened V by 2 bases and J by 1 base, and 8 bases separated the two germline ends. DNA of the CDR3: TGTGCCAGCAGCTTACTGGGTTGGAACACCGGGGAGCTGTTTTTT. Translated, it gives CASSLLGWNTGELFF.

This clone was seen a handful of times. The chain combines TRBV27 with TRBJ1-2; possibly TRBD1 for D (6 bases). CDR1 and CDR2 from the germline V gene are MNHEY and SMNVEV (reference sequence). Between the trimmed V and J ends, which lost 3 bases and 7 bases, there was a span of 15 bases. The CDR3 covers 14 residues. The CDR3 bases are TGTGCCAGCAGTTTCACAGGGCCCCAACTTGGCTACACCTTC. Protein: CASSFTGPQLGYTF.

The chain recombines TRBV7-6 with TRBJ1-4, with 8 nucleotides matching TRBD1. The CDR3 runs to 14 residues. Trimming removed 0 bases from V and 7 bases from J; junction bases left unmatched: 1. The germline V gene has CDR1 SGHVS and CDR2 FNYEAQ. The CDR3 sequence is CASSLATGAEKLFF. CDR3 nucleotide sequence: TGTGCCAGCAGCTTAGCGACAGGGGCTGAAAAACTGTTTTTT.

The chain has TRBV7-2 and TRBJ1-1; perhaps TRBD1 as D (6 bases). Germline assignment: CDR1 SGHTA and CDR2 FQGNSA. The CDR3 extends over 14 amino acids. The V end was cut by 5 bases, the J end by 8 bases, with 18 bases between. This CDR3 reads CASSKAGVSGEAFF. The CDR3 DNA is TGTGCCAGCAGCAAGGCAGGGGTTAGTGGAGAAGCTTTCTTT.

V is TRBV5-1 and J is TRBJ2-2; 11 bases are a match to TRBD2. The CDR3 has 18 amino acids. Germline assignment: CDR1 SGHRS and CDR2 YFSETQ. Unmatched junction bases numbered 7, after V lost 3 bases and J lost 0 bases. CDR3: CASSYSVLAGANTGELFF. CDR3 nucleotides: TGCGCCAGCAGCTATTCGGTACTAGCGGGGGCGAACACCGGGGAGCTGTTTTTT.

The rearrangement links TRBV12-5 to TRBJ1-5, with D tentatively TRBD1 (5 bases). V was pared by 5 bases and J by 2 bases, with 16 bases between. Germline CDR1 LGHNT, CDR2 FRNRAP. The CDR3 is 16 amino acids. In DNA form, the CDR3 reads TGTGCTAGTGGTCGTTCCGGGACCCCGGGCAATCAGCCCCAGCATTTT. This codes for CASGRSGTPGNQPQHF.

V and J are TRBV6-6 and TRBJ1-1; D is unresolved. The germline V gene has CDR1 MNHNY and CDR2 SVGAGI (reference sequence). V was trimmed by 6 bases and J by 0 bases, leaving 11 bases between them. This CDR3 spans 14 amino acids. CDR3 sequence: CASSRTAMNTEAFF. In nucleotides, the CDR3 is TGTGCCAGCAGCCGCACAGCCATGAACACTGAAGCTTTCTTT.

This clone was counted between two and nine times. The CDR3 DNA reads as TGTGCCTGGAGTGTTGGGAGTAACCCTCTTGGCTACACCTTC. As protein: CAWSVGSNPLGYTF. This chain uses TRBV30 with TRBJ1-2; D unclear. CDR3 length: 14 amino acids. The V gene's germline CDR1 is GTSNPN and CDR2 SVGIG (reference sequence). The germline V and J ends were trimmed by 0 bases and 7 bases, with 15 bases remaining between them.

This chain connects TRBV4-2 to TRBJ2-3, with D maybe TRBD2 (5 bases). Trimming took off 4 bases at V and 0 bases at J, with 14 bases between the two ends. The CDR3 has 16 amino acids. Germline V gene lookup returns CDR1 LGHNA and CDR2 YNFKEQ. CDR3 nucleotide sequence: TGTGCCAGCAGCCGAGGACTTAAAACTAGCACAGATACGCAGTATTTT. Its protein product is CASSRGLKTSTDTQYF.

This rearrangement joins TRBV4-3 to TRBJ1-1, with 7 bases identical to TRBD1. The CDR3 has 16 residues. With 1 base clipped from V and 1 base from J, the junction kept 6 bases outside the gene matches. CDR1 is LGHNA and CDR2 is YSLEER in the germline V gene. The CDR3 region is CASSQALGQWNTEAFF. CDR3 bases: TGCGCCAGCAGCCAAGCTCTGGGACAGTGGAACACTGAAGCTTTCTTT.

V is TRBV25-1 and J is TRBJ1-1; no definite D call. The CDR3 totals 12 residues. Trimming removed 4 bases at V and 7 bases at J, with 10 bases between. Germline values: CDR1 MGHDK, CDR2 SYGVNS. The CDR3: CASSVAGREAFF. The CDR3 nucleotides read TGTGCCAGCAGTGTTGCGGGCCGTGAAGCTTTCTTT.

The chain uses TRBV5-1 and TRBJ2-4; no reliable D call. In germline, CDR1 is SGHRS, CDR2 YFSETQ. V shed 0 bases and J shed 6 bases, with 7 bases lying between them. The CDR3 loop spans 13 amino acids. CDR3 sequence reads: CASSLGGSNIQYF. Written as DNA, the CDR3 is TGCGCCAGCAGCTTGGGCGGTTCAAACATTCAGTACTTC.

This clone has a single count. The chain employs TRBV19 and TRBJ1-1, with no clear D. CDR1 and CDR2 (germline): LNHDA, SQIVND (reference sequence). Trimming took 7 bases from V and 0 from J, leaving 9 bases between them. There are 13 residues in the CDR3. DNA for the CDR3: TGTGCCAGTATGCCCCGTATGAACACTGAAGCTTTCTTT. Translated, it gives CASMPRMNTEAFF.

The chain's CDR3 is CASSGLGTSVNEQFF. The DNA of the CDR3 is TGTGCCAGCAGCGGCCTAGGGACTAGCGTAAATGAGCAGTTCTTC. The rearrangement joins TRBV5-4 to TRBJ2-1, with 10 bases matching TRBD2. The V segment lost 4 bases and the J segment 7 bases; nucleotides outside the gene matches: 8. The germline CDR1 and CDR2 sequences are SGHNT and YYREEE (reference sequence). The CDR3 is made up of 15 amino acids.

This rearrangement joins TRBV19 to TRBJ2-7; no reliable D call. The V gene lost 5 bases and the J gene lost 3 bases, with 11 bases spanning the gap. Germline CDR1 and CDR2: LNHDA and SQIVND (reference sequence). The length of the CDR3 is 13 residues. The CDR3: CASSPRVNYEQYF. The CDR3 DNA reads as TGTGCCAGTAGTCCAAGGGTTAACTACGAGCAGTACTTC. The full variable domain, with the rest looked up from reference TRBV19 and TRBJ2-7, is DGGITQSPKYLFRKEGQNVTLSCEQNLNHDAMYWYRQDPGQGLRLIYYSQIVNDFQKGDIAEGYSVSREKKESFPLTVTSAQKNPTAFYLCASSPRVNYEQYFGPGTRLTVT.

This chain joins TRBV20-1 and TRBJ2-1; D not resolved. The V gene lost 2 bases and the J gene lost 6 bases, with 2 bases spanning the gap. The CDR3 contains 10 residues. Germline V gives CDR1 DFQATT, CDR2 SNEGSKA (reference sequence). CDR3 region: CSARRNEQFF. The CDR3 DNA follows: TGCAGTGCTAGACGCAATGAGCAGTTCTTC.

This rearrangement joins TRBV7-6 to TRBJ1-1; 7 nucleotides match TRBD1. CDR1 and CDR2 (germline): SGHVS, FNYEAQ. The CDR3 covers 12 residues. The junction had 2 bases not matched to a gene; V was cut back by 3 bases and J by 7 bases. The CDR3 nucleotides read TGTGCCAGCAGCTTGGACAGGTTTGAAGCTTTCTTT. Residues: CASSLDRFEAFF.